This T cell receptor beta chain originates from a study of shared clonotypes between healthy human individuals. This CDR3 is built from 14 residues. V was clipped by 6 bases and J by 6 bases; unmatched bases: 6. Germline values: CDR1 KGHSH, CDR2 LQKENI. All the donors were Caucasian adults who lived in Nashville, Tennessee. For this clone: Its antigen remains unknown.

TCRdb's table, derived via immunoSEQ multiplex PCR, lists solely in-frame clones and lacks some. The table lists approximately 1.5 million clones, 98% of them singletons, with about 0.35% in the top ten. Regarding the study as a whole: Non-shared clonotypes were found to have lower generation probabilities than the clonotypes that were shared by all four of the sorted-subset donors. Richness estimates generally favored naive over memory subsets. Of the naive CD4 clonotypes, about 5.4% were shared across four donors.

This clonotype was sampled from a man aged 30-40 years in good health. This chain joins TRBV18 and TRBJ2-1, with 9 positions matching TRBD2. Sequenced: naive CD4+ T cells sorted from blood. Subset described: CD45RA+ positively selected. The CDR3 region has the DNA TGTGCCAGCTCTGTGACTAGCGGCTTCAATGAGCAGTTCTTC. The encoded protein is CASSVTSGFNEQFF.